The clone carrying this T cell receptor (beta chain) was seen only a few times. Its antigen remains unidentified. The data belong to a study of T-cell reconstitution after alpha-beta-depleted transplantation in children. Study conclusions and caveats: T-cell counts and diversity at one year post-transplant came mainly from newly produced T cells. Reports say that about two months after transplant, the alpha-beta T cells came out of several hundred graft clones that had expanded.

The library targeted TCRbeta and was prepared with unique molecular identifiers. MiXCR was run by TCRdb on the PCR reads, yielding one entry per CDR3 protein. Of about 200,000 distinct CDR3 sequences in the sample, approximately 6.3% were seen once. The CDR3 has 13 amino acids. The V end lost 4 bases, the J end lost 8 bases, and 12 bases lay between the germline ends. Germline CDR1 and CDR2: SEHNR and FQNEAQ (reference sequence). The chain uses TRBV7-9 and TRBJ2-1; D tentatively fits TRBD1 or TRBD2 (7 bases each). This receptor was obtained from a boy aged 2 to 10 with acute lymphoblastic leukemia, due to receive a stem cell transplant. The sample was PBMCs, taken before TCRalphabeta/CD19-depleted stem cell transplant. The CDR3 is CASSWGGGDEQFF. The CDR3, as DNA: TGTGCCAGCAGCTGGGGAGGGGGCGATGAGCAGTTCTTC.